This T cell receptor (beta chain) was recovered during a study of blood T cell repertoires in COVID-19. Overall study context: From the United States, Italy and Spain came samples of acute and convalescent COVID-19. T cells, B-cell-depleted T cells, or PBMCs supplied cDNA or gDNA.

Original analysis: Reference gene primer amplification yielded estimated nucleated cell counts. Here immunoSEQ multiplex PCR was the method, and the copy in TCRdb shows in-frame clones only, minus some. The DNA was the basis for D and trimming; V, J and clone size are from that table. The data contain tens of thousands of clones, under 95% of them singletons. Germline CDR1 LGHDT, CDR2 YNNKEL (reference sequence). Trimming took 0 bases from V and 1 from J, leaving 13 bases between them. The length of the CDR3 is 16 residues. The TCR originated in a human donor in a cohort sampled during active COVID-19. Sequencing was performed on peripheral blood. The V gene is TRBV3-1 (or the pseudogene TRBV3-2), the J gene TRBJ2-7; D gene uncertain. CDR3 protein: CASSQEALAFSYEQYF. The CDR3 coding sequence is TGTGCCAGCAGCCAAGAGGCCCTCGCCTTTTCCTACGAGCAGTACTTC.